This T cell receptor (beta chain) was captured by sequencing in a study of shared clonotypes between healthy human individuals. Study-wide context: CD4 naive and CD4 memory each took three plates per donor, while CD8 naive took two and CD8 memory one.

About this clone: What it recognizes is unknown. A much larger clone lies a single base off, so this may be a read error.

The germline CDR1 and CDR2 sequences are SGHAT and FQNNGV. V gave up 5 bases and J gave up 1 base, with 8 bases separating them. The CDR3 covers 13 residues. General study findings and limits: The naive CD4 repertoires of several donors were compared, and around 5.1% of clonotypes were shared. What rarefaction showed was incomplete sorted-subset sequencing despite large depth.

Clones were sequenced by immunoSEQ multiplex PCR, and TCRdb holds only the in-frame ones, with some missing. This table holds about 2 million clones, about 95% found once. The receptor's source is a man aged 18 to 35 in good health. This chain connects TRBV11-2 to TRBJ1-2, with D possibly TRBD1 on 5 matching bases. The sample consisted of naive CD4+ T cells sorted from blood. Subset meaning: CD45RA+ positively selected. CDR3 residues: CASSPDINYGYTF. CDR3 DNA: TGTGCCAGCAGCCCGGACATTAACTATGGCTACACCTTC.